These 31 T cell receptor beta chains originate from one sample sequenced in a study of CD8+ T cells in alopecia areata listed by TCRdb under 2018. The sample's time point label, in plain terms: baseline before oral tofacitinib. The method was the immunoSEQ multiplex PCR assay. RNA was extracted from all samples and reverse transcribed into cDNA as template for TCR sequencing. The immuneACCESS repertoire file appears here via TCRdb, limited to in-frame rearrangements. These files lack a portion of the clones; in checked studies, under half of the deficit traces to unresolved V genes, and the cause of the others is not known. The sample includes 140,000 to 150,000 clones, with roughly 53% observed a single time. In total, the top ten clones hold roughly 6.5% of the sample. The sequencing here drew on CD4+ T cells sorted from blood, taken at week 0. The receptors derive from a human donor with alopecia areata.

V is TRBV5-1 and J is TRBJ1-5; no firm D call. The V gene's germline CDR1 is SGHRS and CDR2 YFSETQ. This CDR3 is built from 10 residues. The germline V and J ends were trimmed by 4 bases and 8 bases, with 4 bases remaining between them. CDR3: CASSGKPQHF. In DNA, the CDR3 is TGCGCCAGCAGCGGAAAGCCCCAGCATTTT. Full variable domain (outside the CDR3, taken from reference TRBV5-1 and TRBJ1-5): KAGVTQTPRYLIKTRGQQVTLSCSPISGHRSVSWYQQTPGQGLQFLFEYFSETQRNKGNFPGRFSGRQFSNSRSEMNVSTLELGDSALYLCASSGKPQHFGDGTRLSIL.

J is TRBJ1-1 and V is TRBV4-1, with D maybe TRBD1 (6 bases). Trimming removed 1 base from V and 0 bases from J, with 15 bases in between. In germline, CDR1 is MGHRA, CDR2 YSYEKL. CDR3 size: 17 residues. The CDR3 sequence is CASSQGAQGQLNTEAFF. CDR3 nucleotides: TGCGCCAGCAGCCAAGGAGCGCAGGGACAATTGAACACTGAAGCTTTCTTT.

The chain employs TRBV13 and TRBJ2-5; possible D gene TRBD1, 7 bases. CDR1 is PRHDT and CDR2 is FYEKMQ in the germline V gene (reference sequence). Trimming took 5 bases from V and 1 from J, leaving 11 bases between them. The CDR3 sequence is 14 residues long. This CDR3 reads CASSRGTAQETQYF. The CDR3 DNA follows: TGTGCCAGCAGCCGGGGGACAGCCCAAGAGACCCAGTACTTC. The full variable domain, with the rest looked up from reference TRBV13 and TRBJ2-5, is AAGVIQSPRHLIKEKRETATLKCYPIPRHDTVYWYQQGPGQDPQFLISFYEKMQSDKGSIPDRFSAQQFSDYHSELNMSSLELGDSALYFCASSRGTAQETQYFGPGTRLLVL.

The table lists this clone with a few counts. This chain links TRBV7-9 with TRBJ2-5; D remains unclear. The CDR3 sequence is 14 residues long. Trimming cost V 1 base and J 1 base, with 7 bases left between them. The V gene's germline CDR1 is SEHNR and CDR2 FQNEAQ (reference sequence). CDR3: CASSLGPTQETQYF. The CDR3 DNA sequence: TGTGCCAGCAGCTTAGGCCCCACCCAAGAGACCCAGTACTTC. The full variable domain, rest sourced from reference TRBV7-9 and TRBJ2-5, is DTGVSQNPRHKITKRGQNVTFRCDPISEHNRLYWYRQTLGQGPEFLTYFQNEAQLEKSRLLSDRFSAERPKGSFSTLEIQRTEQGDSAMYLCASSLGPTQETQYFGPGTRLLVL.

This clone was seen a handful of times. J is TRBJ2-5 and V is TRBV5-1; 8 positions match TRBD1. CDR1 and CDR2 from the germline V gene are SGHRS and YFSETQ. CDR3 length equals 14 residues. J lost 4 bases, V lost 2 bases, and 4 bases had no gene match. The CDR3 nucleotides read TGCGCCAGCAGCTTCGGACAGGGCGGAGAGACCCAGTACTTC. Translated: CASSFGQGGETQYF.

The V call is TRBV11-2, the J call TRBJ2-7, with TRBD1 matching 10 bases. The ends lost 7 bases at V and 3 bases at J; junction bases unmatched: 6. The CDR3 is made up of 14 amino acids. CDR1 and CDR2 (germline): SGHAT, FQNNGV. CDR3 in amino acids: CASNRQGAGYEQYF. Written as DNA, the CDR3 is TGTGCCAGCAACAGACAGGGGGCCGGCTACGAGCAGTACTTC.

The CDR3 DNA reads as TGTGCCAGCAGCGTAGCGGACAGGGTGAATACGCAGTATTTT. Residues: CASSVADRVNTQYF. The chain is built from TRBV9 and TRBJ2-3; 8 positions match TRBD1. With V trimmed by 0 bases and J by 7 bases, 4 bases remained unmatched. The CDR3 consists of 14 residues. Per the germline V gene, CDR1 is SGDLS and CDR2 is YYNGEE.

This clone was counted a few times. The chain carries TRBV25-1 and TRBJ1-2; D not resolved. Deletions cut 4 bases from V and 4 bases from J, with 19 bases between. The germline CDR1 and CDR2 sequences are MGHDK and SYGVNS. The CDR3 is 16 amino acids. In DNA, the CDR3 is TGTGCCAGCAGTGGTGTAGGGAGCCGTTCAGTCTATGGCTACACCTTC. Protein: CASSGVGSRSVYGYTF.

This chain joins TRBV27 and TRBJ2-7; weak D call: TRBD1 (5 bases). V lost 3 bases and J lost 6, with 9 bases in between. CDR1 MNHEY and CDR2 SMNVEV come from the germline V gene (reference sequence). The CDR3 consists of 12 residues. The CDR3 sequence is CASSFSQGEQYF. The CDR3 region has the DNA TGTGCCAGCAGTTTTTCCCAGGGCGAGCAGTACTTC.

This clone was counted between two and nine times. This chain uses TRBV7-9 with TRBJ2-5, with D perhaps matching TRBD2 (6 bases). CDR1 is SEHNR, CDR2 FQNEAQ, per germline (reference sequence). Deletions cut 6 bases from V and 4 bases from J, with 12 bases between. CDR3 length equals 13 residues. The CDR3 reads CASRKLAGETQYF. The DNA of the CDR3 is TGTGCCAGCAGAAAACTAGCTGGAGAGACCCAGTACTTC.

This chain connects TRBV29-1 to TRBJ1-2; maybe TRBD1 (5 bases). This CDR3 has 12 amino acids. V was pared by 6 bases and J by 6 bases, with 14 bases between. CDR1 SQVTM and CDR2 ANQGSEA come from the germline V gene. The CDR3 sequence: CSVVDQGHGYTF. DNA for the CDR3: TGCAGCGTAGTGGATCAGGGCCATGGCTACACCTTC.

The CDR3 bases are TGTGCCACCAGGAGTCTAGCGGGGGGCCGGGATACGCAGTATTTT. Translation: CATRSLAGGRDTQYF. The rearrangement links TRBV27 to TRBJ2-3; 11 bases map to TRBD2. J gave up 6 bases and V 10 bases, and 12 bases lay outside the gene matches. The germline CDR1 and CDR2 sequences are MNHEY and SMNVEV (reference sequence). The CDR3 runs to 15 residues.

This chain uses TRBV18 with TRBJ2-5; D remains unclear. Trimming cost V 5 bases and J 0 bases, with 1 base left between them. This CDR3 comprises 11 residues. Germline-derived CDR1 and CDR2 are KGHSH and LQKENI. CDR3 DNA: TGTGCCAGCTCAGACCAAGAGACCCAGTACTTC. Protein: CASSDQETQYF.

This chain links TRBV2 with TRBJ1-2; D is ambiguous. Trimming cost V 3 bases and J 2 bases, with 10 bases left between them. The CDR3 runs 14 residues. Germline assignment: CDR1 SNHLY and CDR2 FYNNEI. CDR3 sequence: CASSDSSTNYGYTF. As DNA, the CDR3 is TGTGCCAGCAGTGACTCCAGCACCAACTATGGCTACACCTTC. Full variable domain (remainder filled in from reference TRBV2 and TRBJ1-2): EPEVTQTPSHQVTQMGQEVILRCVPISNHLYFYWYRQILGQKVEFLVSFYNNEISEKSEIFDDQFSVERPDGSNFTLKIRSTKLEDSAMYFCASSDSSTNYGYTFGSGTRLTVV.

This clone was detected once. CDR3 protein: CASSLKTAPNSPLHF. The CDR3 nucleotides read TGTGCCAGCAGTTTAAAGACAGCGCCTAATTCACCCCTCCACTTT. The rearrangement joins TRBV27 to TRBJ1-6; tentatively, D is TRBD1 (5 bases). Between the trimmed V and J ends, which lost 2 bases and 6 bases, there was a span of 11 bases. The CDR3 contains 15 residues. Germline assignment: CDR1 MNHEY and CDR2 SMNVEV (reference sequence).

The chain carries TRBV7-9 and TRBJ1-2; D is undetermined. The CDR3 is 14 residues long. The V gene's germline CDR1 is SEHNR and CDR2 FQNEAQ (reference sequence). Trimming cost V 1 base and J 6 bases, with 12 bases left between them. CDR3 in amino acids: CASSLEWGGDGYTF. The CDR3 DNA follows: TGTGCCAGCAGCTTAGAGTGGGGAGGTGATGGCTACACCTTC.

The chain carries TRBV30 and TRBJ1-2; possible D gene TRBD1, 5 bases. V lost 4 bases to trimming and J lost 2 bases, with 11 bases between them. CDR1 is GTSNPN and CDR2 is SVGIG in the germline V gene (reference sequence). The CDR3 totals 13 residues. CDR3 sequence (DNA): TGTGCCTGGACCAGACAGTTAAACTATGGCTACACCTTC. This translates into CAWTRQLNYGYTF.

V and J are TRBV23-1 and TRBJ1-2; no reliable D call. TRBV23-1 is identified as an open reading frame with a role that is uncertain. Trimming stripped 2 bases from V and 0 bases from J, with 22 bases between. This CDR3 is built from 19 residues. This CDR3 reads CASSQIPVGRSFTNYGYTF. CDR3 coding DNA: TGCGCCAGCAGTCAAATCCCAGTGGGGAGGTCATTCACTAACTATGGCTACACCTTC.

This chain links TRBV5-1 with TRBJ2-7; maybe TRBD1 (6 bases). Trimming took 3 bases from V and 6 from J, leaving 13 bases between them. This CDR3 contains 13 residues. The V gene's germline CDR1 is SGHRS and CDR2 YFSETQ. The CDR3: CASSWETGPEQYF. In DNA form, the CDR3 reads TGCGCCAGCAGCTGGGAAACAGGGCCCGAGCAGTACTTC.

A single count supports this clone. V is TRBV25-1 and J is TRBJ2-2; a possible D gene is TRBD1 (5 bases). The CDR3 has 13 residues. CDR1 is MGHDK, CDR2 SYGVNS, per germline. V was shortened by 9 bases and J by 1 base, with 9 bases between the two germline ends. This CDR3 is CASRQKNTGELFF. The CDR3 coding sequence is TGTGCCAGTCGACAGAAGAACACCGGGGAGCTGTTTTTT.

V usage is TRBV15 and J usage is TRBJ2-5; possible D gene TRBD2, 5 bases. V lost 5 bases to trimming and J lost 2 bases, with 15 bases between them. Germline loops: CDR1 LNHNV, CDR2 YYDKDF (reference sequence). CDR3 size: 15 residues. The chain's CDR3 is CATSLNSGPQETQYF. Written as DNA, the CDR3 is TGTGCCACCAGCCTTAACAGCGGACCTCAAGAGACCCAGTACTTC.

The V gene is TRBV5-6, the J gene TRBJ1-2; D is perhaps TRBD1 (5 bases). Germline V gene data show CDR1 as SGHDT and CDR2 as YYEEEE. Trimming left V 4 bases short and J 4 bases short, with 11 bases between. The CDR3 sequence is 13 residues long. CDR3 bases: TGTGCCAGCAGCCTGGGACCGAGCTATGGCTACACCTTC. Translated: CASSLGPSYGYTF.

This chain links TRBV7-9 with TRBJ2-3; 8 nucleotides line up with TRBD2. The CDR3 has 15 residues. Trimming cost V 5 bases and J 1 base; bases outside gene matches: 5. CDR1 and CDR2 (germline): SEHNR, FQNEAQ (reference sequence). The CDR3 nucleotides are TGTGCCAGCAGCCCCAGCGGGGGTGGCACAGATACGCAGTATTTT. This codes for CASSPSGGGTDTQYF.

This chain uses TRBV27 with TRBJ2-7; TRBD1 agrees at 7 bases. This CDR3 has 16 residues. CDR1 and CDR2 from the germline V gene are MNHEY and SMNVEV (reference sequence). J gave up 0 bases and V 5 bases, and 10 bases lay outside the gene matches. The CDR3 DNA reads as TGTGCCAGCAGTCCTTACGGACAGGTTAGCTCCTACGAGCAGTACTTC. Translating it yields CASSPYGQVSSYEQYF.

This chain connects TRBV7-9 to TRBJ2-6; D call uncertain. Germline assignment: CDR1 SEHNR and CDR2 FQNEAQ (reference sequence). CDR3 length equals 15 residues. V was clipped by 5 bases and J by 1 base, with 9 bases between them. This CDR3 reads CASSPRISGANVLTF. In DNA form, the CDR3 reads TGTGCCAGCAGCCCACGGATTTCTGGGGCCAACGTCCTGACTTTC. Supplemented by reference TRBV7-9 and TRBJ2-6, the full variable domain reads DTGVSQNPRHKITKRGQNVTFRCDPISEHNRLYWYRQTLGQGPEFLTYFQNEAQLEKSRLLSDRFSAERPKGSFSTLEIQRTEQGDSAMYLCASSPRISGANVLTFGAGSRLTVL.

V and J are TRBV6-5 and TRBJ2-2; D not resolved. Trimming took 5 bases from V and 6 from J, leaving 7 bases between them. The CDR3 totals 12 residues. The V gene's germline CDR1 is MNHEY and CDR2 SVGAGI. CDR3 amino acids: CASSTWPGELFF. DNA for the CDR3: TGTGCCAGCAGTACCTGGCCCGGGGAGCTGTTTTTT.

The V gene is TRBV7-6, the J gene TRBJ1-1; D unresolved. Germline V gene sequence: CDR1 SGHVS, CDR2 FNYEAQ. Trimming pared 4 bases from V and 5 bases from J, leaving 14 bases between. The CDR3 contains 14 residues. In nucleotides, the CDR3 is TGTGCCAGCAGCTCCTCCCCCGCAAGGACTGAAGCTTTCTTT. Translation: CASSSSPARTEAFF.

V and J are TRBV4-1 and TRBJ2-1; 10 nucleotides line up with TRBD2. The junction had 16 bases not matched to a gene; V was cut back by 2 bases and J by 9 bases. The CDR3 has 18 amino acids. Germline values: CDR1 MGHRA, CDR2 YSYEKL. CDR3 bases: TGCGCCAGCAGCCAAAAGGATTATCTAGCGGGGGTAAGAGGTGAGCAGTTCTTC. Residues: CASSQKDYLAGVRGEQFF.

This chain uses TRBV29-1 with TRBJ1-1; D is possibly TRBD1 (5 bases). CDR3 size: 12 residues. V lost 4 bases to trimming and J lost 8 bases, with 14 bases between them. Germline CDR1 and CDR2: SQVTM and ANQGSEA. The CDR3: CSVGFGGTEAFF. In DNA, the CDR3 is TGCAGCGTTGGGTTTGGAGGGACCGAAGCTTTCTTT.

The chain joins TRBV4-2 to TRBJ2-5; no reliable D call. V was pared by 0 bases and J by 1 base, with 9 bases between. The germline V gene encodes CDR1 LGHNA and CDR2 YNFKEQ. The CDR3 is 15 residues long. The CDR3 is CASSQDGVIQETQYF. Here the CDR3 DNA reads TGTGCCAGCAGCCAAGATGGGGTCATCCAAGAGACCCAGTACTTC.

The chain combines TRBV4-3 with TRBJ2-1; TRBD2 is a possible D gene (6 bases). The V gene lost 2 bases and the J gene lost 9 bases, with 17 bases spanning the gap. This CDR3 comprises 15 residues. Germline loops: CDR1 LGHNA, CDR2 YSLEER. CDR3 amino acids: CASSQWRGSGVEQFF. CDR3 coding DNA: TGCGCCAGCAGCCAATGGAGGGGTAGTGGTGTTGAGCAGTTCTTC.